This passage covers 2 T cell receptor beta chains from one sample sequenced in a study of monozygotic twins with cystic fibrosis. Clones were sequenced by immunoSEQ multiplex PCR, and TCRdb holds only the in-frame ones, with some missing. The sample contains about 24,000 clones, 87% of which appear only once. The sequenced sample was blood. These receptors were obtained from a woman in her thirties with cystic fibrosis.

The genes are TRBV7-2 and TRBJ1-5, with D maybe TRBD1 (5 bases). This CDR3 has 14 amino acids. The germline V gene has CDR1 SGHTA and CDR2 FQGNSA. V was pared by 4 bases and J by 1 base, with 8 bases between. The CDR3 bases are TGTGCCAGCAGCTCCGGACAAAGCAATCAGCCCCAGCATTTT. It is translated as CASSSGQSNQPQHF.

This sequence joins TRBV18 and TRBJ1-1; D possibly corresponds to TRBD1 (6 bases). The V gene lost 6 bases and the J gene lost 3 bases, with 20 bases spanning the gap. The germline V gene encodes CDR1 KGHSH and CDR2 LQKENI. The CDR3 covers 16 residues. The CDR3 loop reads CASSSGGGGAYTEAFF. CDR3 in DNA: TGTGCCAGCTCCTCCGGGGGCGGGGGCGCGTACACTGAAGCTTTCTTT.